This T cell receptor (beta chain) was recovered during a study of control samples from healthy donors and cancer patients. Method: immunoSEQ multiplex PCR; TCRdb's copy keeps in-frame clones and lacks some. The data show 180,000 or so clones, 75% to 95% seen once. The CDR3 loop spans 16 amino acids. V dropped 6 bases and J dropped 1; count of bases not matched to a gene: 4. Germline values: CDR1 SNHLY, CDR2 FYNNEI. What was sequenced was blood. This chain uses TRBV2 with TRBJ1-6; 9 bases agree with TRBD1. The TCR sequence derives from a woman aged 25-40 years in good health. Written as DNA, the CDR3 is TGTGCCAGCAGAGACAGGGGGGGATCCTATAATTCACCCCTCCACTTT. Translation: CASRDRGGSYNSPLHF.